This T cell receptor (beta chain) was recovered during a study of blood T cell repertoires in COVID-19. Study background: There were acute and convalescent COVID-19 samples, and they came from the United States, Italy and Spain.

This clone is a singleton in its sample. One end of the junction varies from germline; a read error may be responsible. This CDR3 comprises 13 residues. Germline V gene data show CDR1 as WSHSY and CDR2 as SAAADI. Assay used: immunoSEQ multiplex PCR; TCRdb lists only in-frame clones, some missing. The sample lists fewer than 200,000 clones; over 75% were seen once. This receptor was identified in a man aged 45-60 years with acute or convalescent COVID-19. The sample was peripheral blood. This chain connects TRBV10-2 to TRBJ1-6; TRBD1 aligns across 7 bases. The CDR3 DNA reads TGCGTCAGCAGTGTAACAGGGGATTCACCCCTCCACTTT. Translating gives CVSSVTGDSPLHF.